The T cell receptor delta chain under discussion was sequenced for a study of γδ T cells in repeated Plasmodium falciparum infection. The wider study: Over roughly 600 days, donors received four mosquito-bite P. falciparum NF54 infections. Samples were taken at baseline, before some infections, and 21 days after each. Study observations and caveats: Compared with Australian children, Malian Vdelta2-negative repertoires seemed more clonal, less diverse, less shared.

This clone was recorded a few times. Its antigen is currently unknown. The TCRdb protein, from a much larger clone, departs from this DNA's translation at residue 3, likely by read error; the protein shown derives from the DNA. The CDR3 runs 18 residues. Germline V lookup: CDR1 GEAIGNYY, CDR2 EKD. Sequencing covered both gamma and delta TCR chains per sample. TCRdb re-called the multiplex PCR reads through CATT. The sample lists around 89,000 delta-chain clones; 1.4% were seen once. Gammadelta T cells were flow-sorted from PBMC into Vgamma9/Vdelta2+ and Vdelta2-negative populations for bulk analysis. Sample: gamma-delta T cells from blood. The chain employs TRDV2 and TRDJ3; 9 bases are a match to TRDD3. TCRdb gives no J gene; it was assigned here by matching the DNA to germline. This sequence originates from a pool of human donors (malaria-infected and uninfected, not separated). This CDR3 is CARDTVGDSSWDTRQMFF. As DNA, the CDR3 is TGTGCCCGTGACACCGTGGGGGATAGCTCCTGGGACACCCGACAGATGTTTTTC.